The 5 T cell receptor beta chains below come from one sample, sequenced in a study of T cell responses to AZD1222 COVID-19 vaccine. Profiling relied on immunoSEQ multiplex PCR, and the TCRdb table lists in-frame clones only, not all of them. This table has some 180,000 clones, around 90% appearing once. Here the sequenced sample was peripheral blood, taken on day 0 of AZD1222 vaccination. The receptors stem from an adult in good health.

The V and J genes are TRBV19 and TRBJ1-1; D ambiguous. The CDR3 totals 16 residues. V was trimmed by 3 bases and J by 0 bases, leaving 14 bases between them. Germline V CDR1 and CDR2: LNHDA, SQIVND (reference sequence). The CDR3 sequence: CASSIAGSRLNTEAFF. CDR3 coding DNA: TGTGCCAGTAGTATCGCGGGGTCGAGATTGAACACTGAAGCTTTCTTT.

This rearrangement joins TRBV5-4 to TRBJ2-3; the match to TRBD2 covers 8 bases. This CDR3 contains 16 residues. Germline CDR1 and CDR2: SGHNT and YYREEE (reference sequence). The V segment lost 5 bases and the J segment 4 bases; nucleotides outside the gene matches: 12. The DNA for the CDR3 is TGTGCCAGCAGTGCGGCGGGGGGTACCTCCCCAGATACGCAGTATTTT. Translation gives CASSAAGGTSPDTQYF.

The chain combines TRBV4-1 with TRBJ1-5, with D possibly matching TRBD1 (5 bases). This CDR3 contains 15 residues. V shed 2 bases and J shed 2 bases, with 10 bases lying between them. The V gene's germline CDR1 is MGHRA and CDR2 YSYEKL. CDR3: CASSQWEGGNQPQHF. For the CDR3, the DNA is TGCGCCAGCAGCCAATGGGAAGGGGGCAATCAGCCCCAGCATTTT.

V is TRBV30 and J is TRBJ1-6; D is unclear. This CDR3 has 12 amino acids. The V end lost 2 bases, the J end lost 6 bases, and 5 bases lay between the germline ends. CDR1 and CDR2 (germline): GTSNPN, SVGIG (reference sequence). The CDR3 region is CAWSRLNSPLHF. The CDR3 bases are TGTGCCTGGAGTAGACTTAATTCACCCCTCCACTTT.

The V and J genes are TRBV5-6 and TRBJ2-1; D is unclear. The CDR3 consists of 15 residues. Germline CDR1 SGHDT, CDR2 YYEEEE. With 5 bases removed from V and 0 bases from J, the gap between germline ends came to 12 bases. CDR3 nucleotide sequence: TGTGCCAGCAGACCCGACCGGAGCTCCTACAATGAGCAGTTCTTC. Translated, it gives CASRPDRSSYNEQFF.